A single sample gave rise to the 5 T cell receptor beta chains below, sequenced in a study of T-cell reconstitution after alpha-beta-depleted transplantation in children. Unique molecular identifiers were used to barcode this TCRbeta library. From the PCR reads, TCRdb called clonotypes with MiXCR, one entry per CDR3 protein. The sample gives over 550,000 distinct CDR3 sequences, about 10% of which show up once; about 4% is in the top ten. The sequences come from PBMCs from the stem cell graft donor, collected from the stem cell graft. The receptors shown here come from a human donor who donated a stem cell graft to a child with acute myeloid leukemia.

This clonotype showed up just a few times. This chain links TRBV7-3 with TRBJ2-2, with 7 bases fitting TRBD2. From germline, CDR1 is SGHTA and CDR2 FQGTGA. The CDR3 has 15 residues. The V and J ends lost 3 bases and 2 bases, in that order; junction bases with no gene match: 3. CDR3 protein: CASSLGGFNTGELFF. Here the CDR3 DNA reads TGTGCCAGCAGCTTGGGGGGGTTTAACACCGGGGAGCTGTTTTTT.

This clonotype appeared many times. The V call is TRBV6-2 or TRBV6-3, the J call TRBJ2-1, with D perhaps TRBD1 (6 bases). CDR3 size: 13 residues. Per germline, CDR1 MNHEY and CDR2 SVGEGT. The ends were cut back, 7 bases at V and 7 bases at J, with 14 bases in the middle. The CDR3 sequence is CASISHQGNEQFF. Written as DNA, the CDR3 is TGTGCCAGCATCTCCCACCAGGGGAATGAGCAGTTCTTC.

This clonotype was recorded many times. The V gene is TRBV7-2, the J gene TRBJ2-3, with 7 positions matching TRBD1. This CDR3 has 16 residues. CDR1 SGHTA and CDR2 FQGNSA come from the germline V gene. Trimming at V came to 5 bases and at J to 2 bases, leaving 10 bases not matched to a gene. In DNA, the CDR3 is TGTGCCAGCAGCCACCCCATGGGACAGATCACAGATACGCAGTATTTT. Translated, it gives CASSHPMGQITDTQYF.

The CDR3 loop reads CASSPEGQRIFSYEQYF. CDR3 sequence (DNA): TGTGCCAGCAGCCCCGAGGGTCAGCGAATATTCTCCTACGAGCAGTACTTC. The J gene is TRBJ2-7, the V gene TRBV11-2; perhaps TRBD2 as D (5 bases). CDR3 size: 17 residues. From germline, CDR1 is SGHAT and CDR2 FQNNGV. With 5 bases removed from V and 0 bases from J, the gap between germline ends came to 20 bases. Full variable domain (remainder filled in from reference TRBV11-2 and TRBJ2-7): EAGVAQSPRYKIIEKRQSVAFWCNPISGHATLYWYQQILGQGPKLLIQFQNNGVVDDSQLPKDRFSAERLKGVDSTLKIQPAKLEDSAVYLCASSPEGQRIFSYEQYFGPGTRLTVT.

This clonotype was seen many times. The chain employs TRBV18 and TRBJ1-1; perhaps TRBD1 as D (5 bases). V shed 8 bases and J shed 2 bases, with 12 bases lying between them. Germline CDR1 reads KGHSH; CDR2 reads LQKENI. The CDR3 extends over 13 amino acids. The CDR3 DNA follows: TGTGCCAGCAGCTCGACAGAAAACACTGAAGCTTTCTTT. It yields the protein CASSSTENTEAFF. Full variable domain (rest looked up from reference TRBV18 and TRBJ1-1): NAGVMQNPRHLVRRRGQEARLRCSPMKGHSHVYWYRQLPEEGLKFMVYLQKENIIDESGMPKERFSAEFPKEGPSILRIQQVVRGDSAAYFCASSSTENTEAFFGQGTRLTVV.